This entry is about one T cell receptor (beta chain). These data belong to a study of CD8 T cells in Susac syndrome. Study information: At the time their blood was drawn, patients with Susac syndrome were either therapy-naive, on corticosteroids (with some of them also receiving intravenous immunoglobulin), or on intravenous immunoglobulin alone.

Sequencing of TCR beta was undertaken in CD8+ and CD4+ T cells derived from blood. The ends lost 7 bases at V and 4 bases at J; junction bases unmatched: 13. The CDR3 sequence is 17 residues long. Per germline, CDR1 SGHTA and CDR2 FQGNSA. Random hexamers were used to reverse transcribe the RNA input (about 0.5 to 1 ug). Amplification of TCR beta CDR3 by immunoSEQ multiplex PCR spanned 54 Vbeta and 13 Jbeta. Each CDR3 protein is one row after TCRdb ran MiXCR on the immunoSEQ multiplex PCR reads. Here the sample spans 71,000 or so distinct CDR3 sequences, 93% being singletons. The source is a human donor with Susac syndrome. This chain links TRBV7-2 with TRBJ2-1, with 10 bases fitting TRBD2. The source material was CD4+ T cells from PBMCs. DNA for the CDR3: TGTGCCAGCACCGACTGGGCCCAGCGGGGGGGATACAATGAGCAGTTCTTC. Translated: CASTDWAQRGGYNEQFF.